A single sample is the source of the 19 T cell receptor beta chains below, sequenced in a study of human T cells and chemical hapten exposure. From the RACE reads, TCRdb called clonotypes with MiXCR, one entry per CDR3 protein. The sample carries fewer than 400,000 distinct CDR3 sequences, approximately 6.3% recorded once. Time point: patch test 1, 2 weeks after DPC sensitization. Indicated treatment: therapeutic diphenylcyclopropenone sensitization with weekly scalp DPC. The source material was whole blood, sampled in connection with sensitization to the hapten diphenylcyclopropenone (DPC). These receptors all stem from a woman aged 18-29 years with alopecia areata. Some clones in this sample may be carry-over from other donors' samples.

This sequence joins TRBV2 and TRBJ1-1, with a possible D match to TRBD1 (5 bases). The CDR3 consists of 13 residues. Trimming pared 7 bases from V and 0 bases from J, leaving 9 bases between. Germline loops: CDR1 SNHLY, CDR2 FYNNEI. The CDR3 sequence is CASIVRVNTEAFF. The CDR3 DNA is TGTGCCAGCATCGTCAGGGTGAACACTGAAGCTTTCTTT.

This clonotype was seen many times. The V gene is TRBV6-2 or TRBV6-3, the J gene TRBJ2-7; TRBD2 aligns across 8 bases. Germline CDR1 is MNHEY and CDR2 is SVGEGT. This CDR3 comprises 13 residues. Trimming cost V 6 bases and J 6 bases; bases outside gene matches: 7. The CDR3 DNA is TGTGCCAGCAGACTAGCGGCCGGGAGCGAGCAGTACTTC. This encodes CASRLAAGSEQYF.

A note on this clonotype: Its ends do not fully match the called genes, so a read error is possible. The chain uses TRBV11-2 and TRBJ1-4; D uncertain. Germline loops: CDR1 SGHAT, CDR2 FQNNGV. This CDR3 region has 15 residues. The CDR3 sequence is CDSSLSHRSNEKLFF. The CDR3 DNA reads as TGTGACAGCAGCTTATCTCACCGGAGTAATGAAAAACTGTTTTTT.

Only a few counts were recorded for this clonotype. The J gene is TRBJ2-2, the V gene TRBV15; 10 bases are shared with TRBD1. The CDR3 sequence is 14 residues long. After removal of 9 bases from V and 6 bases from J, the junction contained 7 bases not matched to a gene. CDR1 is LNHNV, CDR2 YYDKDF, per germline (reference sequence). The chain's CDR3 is CATTDRGRSGELFF. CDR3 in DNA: TGTGCCACTACTGACAGGGGGCGATCCGGGGAGCTGTTTTTT.

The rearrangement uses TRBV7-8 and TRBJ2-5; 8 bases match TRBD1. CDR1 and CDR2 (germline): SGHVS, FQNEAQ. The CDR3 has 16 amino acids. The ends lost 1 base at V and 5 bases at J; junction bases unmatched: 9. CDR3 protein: CASSLGGTGRWETQYF. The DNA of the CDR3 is TGTGCCAGCAGCTTAGGCGGGACAGGTCGTTGGGAGACCCAGTACTTC.

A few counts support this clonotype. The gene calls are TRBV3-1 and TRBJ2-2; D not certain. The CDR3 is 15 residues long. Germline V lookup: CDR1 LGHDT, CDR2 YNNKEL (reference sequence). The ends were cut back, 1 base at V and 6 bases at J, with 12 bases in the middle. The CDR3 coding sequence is TGTGCCAGCAGCCAAGTCGCCCCTTATTCCGGGGAGCTGTTTTTT. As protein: CASSQVAPYSGELFF.

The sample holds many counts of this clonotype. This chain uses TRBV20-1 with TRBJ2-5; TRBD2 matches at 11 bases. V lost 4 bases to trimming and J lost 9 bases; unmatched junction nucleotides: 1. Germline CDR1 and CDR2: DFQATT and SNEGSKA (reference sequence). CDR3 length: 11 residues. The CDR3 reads CSATTSGAQYF. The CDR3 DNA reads TGCAGTGCTACGACTAGCGGGGCCCAGTACTTC.

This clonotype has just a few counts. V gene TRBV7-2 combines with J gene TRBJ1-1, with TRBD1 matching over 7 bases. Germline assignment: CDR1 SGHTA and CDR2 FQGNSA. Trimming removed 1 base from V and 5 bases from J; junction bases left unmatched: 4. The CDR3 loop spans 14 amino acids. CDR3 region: CASSLEGTATEAFF. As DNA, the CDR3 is TGTGCCAGCAGCTTAGAAGGGACAGCAACTGAAGCTTTCTTT. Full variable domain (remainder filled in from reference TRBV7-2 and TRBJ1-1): GAGVSQSPSNKVTEKGKDVELRCDPISGHTALYWYRQSLGQGLEFLIYFQGNSAPDKSGLPSDRFSAERTGGSVSTLTIQRTQQEDSAVYLCASSLEGTATEAFFGQGTRLTVV.

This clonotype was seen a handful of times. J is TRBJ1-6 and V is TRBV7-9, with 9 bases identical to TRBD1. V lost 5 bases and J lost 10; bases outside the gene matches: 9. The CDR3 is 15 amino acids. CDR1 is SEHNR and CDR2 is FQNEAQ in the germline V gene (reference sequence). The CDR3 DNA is TGTGCCAGCAGCCCTACAGGGGGCGCTGGGTCACCCCTCCACTTT. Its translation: CASSPTGGAGSPLHF.

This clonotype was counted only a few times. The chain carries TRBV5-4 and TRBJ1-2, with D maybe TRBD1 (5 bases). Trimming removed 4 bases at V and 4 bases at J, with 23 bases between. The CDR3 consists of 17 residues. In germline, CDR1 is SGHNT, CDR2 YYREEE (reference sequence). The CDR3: CASSHPGSVGASYGYTF. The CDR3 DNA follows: TGTGCCAGCAGCCACCCCGGATCCGTAGGGGCTAGCTATGGCTACACCTTC.

This CDR3 reads CASSLAAPSGDDTQYF. As DNA, the CDR3 is TGTGCCAGCAGCTTAGCCGCTCCTAGCGGGGACGATACGCAGTATTTT. The genes are TRBV7-2 and TRBJ2-3; TRBD2 agrees at 9 bases. Trimming cost V 0 bases and J 6 bases; bases outside gene matches: 7. The CDR3 runs 16 residues. Germline CDR1 reads SGHTA; CDR2 reads FQGNSA.

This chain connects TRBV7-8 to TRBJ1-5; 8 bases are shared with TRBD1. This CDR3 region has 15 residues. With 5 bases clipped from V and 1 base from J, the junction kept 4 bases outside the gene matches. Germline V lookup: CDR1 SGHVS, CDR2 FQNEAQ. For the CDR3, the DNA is TGTGCCAGCAGCGGGAGGACAGGGAGCAATCAGCCCCAGCATTTT. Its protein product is CASSGRTGSNQPQHF.

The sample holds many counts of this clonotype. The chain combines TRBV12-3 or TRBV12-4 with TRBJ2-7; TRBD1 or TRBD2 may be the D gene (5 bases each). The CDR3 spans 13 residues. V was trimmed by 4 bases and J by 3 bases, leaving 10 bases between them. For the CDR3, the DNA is TGTGCCAGCAGTTCGGGGCTTTACTACGAGCAGTACTTC. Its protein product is CASSSGLYYEQYF.

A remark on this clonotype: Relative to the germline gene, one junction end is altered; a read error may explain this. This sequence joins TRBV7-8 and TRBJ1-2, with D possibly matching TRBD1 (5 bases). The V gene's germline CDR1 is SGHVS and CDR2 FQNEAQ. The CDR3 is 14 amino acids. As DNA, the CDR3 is TGTGCCAGCAGCTGGGGCGGCAGGGTCTATGGCTACTCCTTC. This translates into CASSWGGRVYGYSF. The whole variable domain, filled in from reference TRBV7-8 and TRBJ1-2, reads GAGVSQSPRYKVAKRGQDVALRCDPISGHVSLFWYQQALGQGPEFLTYFQNEAQLDKSGLPSDRFFAERPEGSVSTLKIQRTQQEDSAVYLCASSWGGRVYGYSFGSGTRLTVV.

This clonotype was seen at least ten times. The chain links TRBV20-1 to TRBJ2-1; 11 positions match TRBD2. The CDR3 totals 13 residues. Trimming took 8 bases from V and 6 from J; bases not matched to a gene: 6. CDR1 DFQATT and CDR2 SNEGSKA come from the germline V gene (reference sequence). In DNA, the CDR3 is TGCAGTCCGTTAGCGGGGGGGCTCAATGAGCAGTTCTTC. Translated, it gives CSPLAGGLNEQFF.

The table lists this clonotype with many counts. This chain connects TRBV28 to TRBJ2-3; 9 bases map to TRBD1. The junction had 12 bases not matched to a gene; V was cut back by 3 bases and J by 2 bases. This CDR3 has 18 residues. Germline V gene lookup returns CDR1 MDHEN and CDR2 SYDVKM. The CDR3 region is CASSLRVDGTGPTDTQYF. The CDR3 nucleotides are TGTGCCAGCAGTTTGAGGGTCGACGGGACAGGGCCCACAGATACGCAGTATTTT.

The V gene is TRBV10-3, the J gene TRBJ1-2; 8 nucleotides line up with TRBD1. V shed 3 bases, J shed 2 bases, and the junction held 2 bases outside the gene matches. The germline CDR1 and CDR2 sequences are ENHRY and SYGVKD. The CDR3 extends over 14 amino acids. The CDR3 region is CAISDRQGNYGYTF. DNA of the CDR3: TGTGCCATCAGTGACCGACAGGGGAACTATGGCTACACCTTC.

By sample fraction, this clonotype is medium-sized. CDR3 sequence (DNA): TGTGCCAGCAGTGAAGCTAGCGGGGGCCCAGATACGCAGTATTTT. Its translation: CASSEASGGPDTQYF. This chain links TRBV2 with TRBJ2-3; 9 nucleotides match TRBD2. V lost 0 bases, J lost 4 bases, and 2 bases stayed unmatched. Germline CDR1 and CDR2: SNHLY and FYNNEI. This CDR3 has 15 residues.

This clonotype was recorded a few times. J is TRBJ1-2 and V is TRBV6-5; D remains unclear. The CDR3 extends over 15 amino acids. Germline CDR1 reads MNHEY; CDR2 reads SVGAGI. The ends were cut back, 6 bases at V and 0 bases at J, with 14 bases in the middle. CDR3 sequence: CASSPGTSANYGYTF. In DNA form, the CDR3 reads TGTGCCAGCAGCCCCGGAACTTCAGCTAACTATGGCTACACCTTC.